This T cell receptor beta chain derives from a study of OX40 agonist ivuxolimab in advanced cancers. Study-level background: The dose-escalation cohort was about 86% male, with a mean age of approximately 61 years, ranging about 20 to 85. Allowance was made for prior anti-PD-1, anti-PD-L1 or anti-CTLA-4 therapy, and about 40% had some.

Germline lookup yields CDR1 SGHTA and CDR2 FQGNSA. The CDR3 has 14 residues. Trimming took off 1 base at V and 4 bases at J, with 10 bases between the two ends. Produced via immunoSEQ multiplex PCR; TCRdb's table is partial and in-frame only. The sample comprises 68,000 or so clones, approximately 86% of which are singletons, and roughly 2% rests with the top ten. Study-wide points: CD8+ T cells averaged more expanded clones than CD4+.

On this clone itself: As yet, its antigen is unknown.

The clonotype originates from an adult with an advanced solid tumor such as melanoma, head and neck, liver or kidney cancer. The material sequenced was CD4+ or CD8+ T cells sorted from blood, taken in a trial of the OX40 agonist ivuxolimab. The chain uses TRBV7-2 and TRBJ1-1; no clear D. The CDR3 coding sequence is TGTGCCAGCAGCTTAGAAGGCGCCGCCACTGAAGCTTTCTTT. Protein: CASSLEGAATEAFF.